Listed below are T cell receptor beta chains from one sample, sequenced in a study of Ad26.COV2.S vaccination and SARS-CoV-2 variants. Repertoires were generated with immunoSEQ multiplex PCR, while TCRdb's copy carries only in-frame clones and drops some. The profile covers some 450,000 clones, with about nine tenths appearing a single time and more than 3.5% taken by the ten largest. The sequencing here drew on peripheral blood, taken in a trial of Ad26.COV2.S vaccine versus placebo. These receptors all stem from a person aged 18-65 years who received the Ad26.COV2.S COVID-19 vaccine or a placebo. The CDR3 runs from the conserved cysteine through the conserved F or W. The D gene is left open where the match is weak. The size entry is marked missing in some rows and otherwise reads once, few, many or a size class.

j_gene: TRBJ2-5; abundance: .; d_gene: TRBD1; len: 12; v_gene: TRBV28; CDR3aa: CASRQGAQTQYF; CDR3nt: TGTGCCAGCCGACAGGGGGCACAGACCCAGTACTTC
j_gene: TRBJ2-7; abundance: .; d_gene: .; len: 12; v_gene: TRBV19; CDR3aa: CASSGRSYEQYF; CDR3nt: TGTGCCAGTAGTGGCAGATCCTACGAGCAGTACTTC
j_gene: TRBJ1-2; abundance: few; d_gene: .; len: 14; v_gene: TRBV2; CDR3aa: CASSEDRDVAGYTF; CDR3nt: TGTGCCAGCAGTGAAGACAGGGATGTGGCTGGCTACACCTTC
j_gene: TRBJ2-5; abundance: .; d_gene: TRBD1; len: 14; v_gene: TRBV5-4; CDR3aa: CASSVGTAQETQYF; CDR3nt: TGTGCCAGCAGCGTGGGGACAGCTCAAGAGACCCAGTACTTC
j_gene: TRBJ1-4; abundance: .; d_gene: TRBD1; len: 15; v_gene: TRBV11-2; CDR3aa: CASSTGTGYNEKLFF; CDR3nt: TGTGCCAGCAGCACGGGGACAGGCTATAATGAAAAACTGTTTTTT
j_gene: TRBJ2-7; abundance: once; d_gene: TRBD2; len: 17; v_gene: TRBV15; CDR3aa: CATSRSTGTSGQGEQYF; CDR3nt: TGTGCCACCAGTCGGAGTACCGGGACTAGCGGGCAGGGGGAGCAGTACTTC
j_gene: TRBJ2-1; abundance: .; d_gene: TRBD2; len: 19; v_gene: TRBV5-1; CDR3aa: CASSLVPSGRSKFHNEQFF; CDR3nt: TGCGCCAGCAGCTTGGTGCCTAGCGGGAGGTCTAAGTTCCACAATGAGCAGTTCTTC
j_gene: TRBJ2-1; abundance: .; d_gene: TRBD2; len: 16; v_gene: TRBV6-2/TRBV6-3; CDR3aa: CASSYPTSGMRNEQFF; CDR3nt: TGTGCCAGCAGTTACCCGACTAGCGGGATGAGGAATGAGCAGTTCTTC
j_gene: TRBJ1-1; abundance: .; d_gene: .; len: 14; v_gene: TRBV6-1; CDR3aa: CASSDNRMNTEAFF; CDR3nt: TGTGCCAGCAGTGATAACAGAATGAACACTGAAGCTTTCTTT
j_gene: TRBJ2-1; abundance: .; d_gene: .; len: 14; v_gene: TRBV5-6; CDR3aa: CASNRDQLYNEQFF; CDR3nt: TGTGCCAGCAACAGGGACCAACTCTACAATGAGCAGTTCTTC
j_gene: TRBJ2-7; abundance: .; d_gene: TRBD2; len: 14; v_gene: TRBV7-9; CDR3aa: CASSPRGGSYEQYF; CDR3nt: TGTGCCAGCAGCCCCCGGGGGGGATCCTACGAGCAGTACTTC
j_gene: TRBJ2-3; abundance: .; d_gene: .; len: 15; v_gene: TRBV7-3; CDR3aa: CASSLTGSPTDTQYF; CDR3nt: TGTGCCAGCAGCTTAACGGGGAGCCCCACAGATACGCAGTATTTT
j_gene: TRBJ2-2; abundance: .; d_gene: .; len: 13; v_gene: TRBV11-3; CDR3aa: CASSSGSGGELFF; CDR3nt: TGTGCCAGCAGTTCGGGAAGCGGCGGGGAGCTGTTTTTT
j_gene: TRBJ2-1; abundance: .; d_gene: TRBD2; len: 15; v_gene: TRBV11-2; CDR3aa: CASLAGAGPYNEQFF; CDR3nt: TGTGCCAGCTTAGCGGGAGCGGGCCCCTACAATGAGCAGTTCTTC
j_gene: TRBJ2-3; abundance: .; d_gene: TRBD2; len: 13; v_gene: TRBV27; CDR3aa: CASTDGSSGSPYF; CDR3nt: TGTGCCAGCACAGATGGGTCTAGCGGGTCCCCGTATTTT
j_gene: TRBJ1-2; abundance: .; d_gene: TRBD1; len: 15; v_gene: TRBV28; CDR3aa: CASSLTRTGVYGYTF; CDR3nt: TGTGCCAGCAGTTTGACCAGGACAGGAGTCTATGGCTACACCTTC
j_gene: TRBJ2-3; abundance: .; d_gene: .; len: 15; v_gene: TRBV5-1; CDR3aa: CASSLKAHGTDTQYF; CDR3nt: TGCGCCAGCAGCTTGAAAGCACACGGCACAGATACGCAGTATTTT
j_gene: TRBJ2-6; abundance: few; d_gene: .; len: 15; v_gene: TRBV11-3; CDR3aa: CASSLGGAGANVLTF; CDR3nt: TGTGCCAGCAGCTTAGGAGGGGCTGGGGCCAACGTCCTGACTTTC
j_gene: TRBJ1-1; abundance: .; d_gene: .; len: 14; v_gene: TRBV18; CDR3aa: CASSRQGGYTEAFF; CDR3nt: TGTGCCAGCTCACGGCAGGGCGGATACACTGAAGCTTTCTTT
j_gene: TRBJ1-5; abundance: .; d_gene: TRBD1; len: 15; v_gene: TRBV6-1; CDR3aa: CASSDRGWSNQPQHF; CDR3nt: TGTGCCAGCAGTGACAGGGGGTGGAGCAATCAGCCCCAGCATTTT
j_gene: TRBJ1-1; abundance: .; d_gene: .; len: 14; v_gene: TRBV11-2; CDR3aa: CASSLGLVNTEAFF; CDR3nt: TGTGCCAGCAGCTTAGGTCTCGTGAACACTGAAGCTTTCTTT
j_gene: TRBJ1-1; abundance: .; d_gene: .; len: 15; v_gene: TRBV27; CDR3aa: CASSLEGFSNTEAFF; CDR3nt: TGTGCCAGCAGTTTGGAGGGGTTCAGTAACACTGAAGCTTTCTTT
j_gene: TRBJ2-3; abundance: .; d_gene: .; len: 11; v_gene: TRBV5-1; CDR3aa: CATRTADTQYF; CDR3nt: TGCGCCACCAGGACGGCAGATACGCAGTATTTT
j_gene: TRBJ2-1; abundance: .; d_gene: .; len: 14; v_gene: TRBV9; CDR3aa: CASSVAGASNEQFF; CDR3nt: TGTGCCAGCAGCGTAGCTGGGGCTAGCAATGAGCAGTTCTTC
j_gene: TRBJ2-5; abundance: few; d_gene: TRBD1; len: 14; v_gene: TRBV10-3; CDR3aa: CAIRKMGQGETQYF; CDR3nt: TGTGCCATCAGAAAAATGGGACAGGGCGAGACCCAGTACTTC
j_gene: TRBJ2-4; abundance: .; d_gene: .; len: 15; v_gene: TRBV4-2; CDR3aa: CASSHGELAKNIQYF; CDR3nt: TGTGCCAGCAGCCACGGCGAATTAGCCAAAAACATTCAGTACTTC
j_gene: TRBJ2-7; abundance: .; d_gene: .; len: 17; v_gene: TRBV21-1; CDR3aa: CASSKKGSSASSYEQYF; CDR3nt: TGTGCCAGCAGCAAAAAGGGATCCTCGGCCAGCTCCTACGAGCAGTACTTC
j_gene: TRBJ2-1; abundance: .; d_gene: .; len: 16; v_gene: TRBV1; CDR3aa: CTSSQPAASSYNEQFF; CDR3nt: TGCACCAGCAGCCAACCCGCGGCGAGCTCCTACAATGAGCAGTTCTTC
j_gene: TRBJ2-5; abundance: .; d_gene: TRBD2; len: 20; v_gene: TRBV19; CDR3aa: CASSVSFVSLAGGGFETQYF; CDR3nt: TGTGCCAGTAGTGTCAGCTTCGTATCCCTAGCGGGAGGGGGATTCGAGACCCAGTACTTC
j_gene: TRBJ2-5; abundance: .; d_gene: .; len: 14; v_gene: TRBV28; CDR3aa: CASSLFTAQETQYF; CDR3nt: TGTGCCAGCAGTTTATTCACAGCTCAAGAGACCCAGTACTTC
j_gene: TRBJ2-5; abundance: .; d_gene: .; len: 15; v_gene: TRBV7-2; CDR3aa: CASSPPGTHQETQYF; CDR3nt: TGTGCCAGCAGCCCTCCCGGGACACATCAAGAGACCCAGTACTTC
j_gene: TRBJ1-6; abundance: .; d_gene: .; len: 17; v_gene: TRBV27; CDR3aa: CASSWVYRVSLSSPLHF; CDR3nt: TGTGCCAGCAGCTGGGTATACAGGGTATCTCTGAGTTCACCCCTCCACTTT
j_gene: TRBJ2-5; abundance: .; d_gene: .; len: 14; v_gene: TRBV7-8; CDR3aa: CASSPSGTAETQYF; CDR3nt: TGTGCCAGCAGCCCCTCCGGGACGGCAGAGACCCAGTACTTC
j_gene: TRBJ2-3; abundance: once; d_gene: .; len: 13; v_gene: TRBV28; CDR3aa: CASSLTGLDTQYF; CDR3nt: TGTGCCAGCAGTTTAACGGGTCTAGATACGCAGTATTTT
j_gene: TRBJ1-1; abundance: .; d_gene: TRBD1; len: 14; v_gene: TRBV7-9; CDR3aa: CASSTGQGEGEAFF; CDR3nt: TGTGCCAGCAGCACGGGACAGGGGGAAGGTGAAGCTTTCTTT
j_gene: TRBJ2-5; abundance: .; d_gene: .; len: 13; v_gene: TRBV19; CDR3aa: CASRLGAQETQYF; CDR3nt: TGTGCCAGTAGATTGGGAGCCCAAGAGACCCAGTACTTC
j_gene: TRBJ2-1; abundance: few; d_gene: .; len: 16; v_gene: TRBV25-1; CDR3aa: CASTEGDWSSYNEQFF; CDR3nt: TGTGCCAGCACCGAAGGGGACTGGAGCTCCTACAATGAGCAGTTCTTC
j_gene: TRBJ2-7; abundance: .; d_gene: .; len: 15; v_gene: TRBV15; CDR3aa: CATSPSAGVVGEQYF; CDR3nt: TGTGCCACCAGCCCAAGTGCAGGGGTTGTTGGTGAGCAGTACTTC
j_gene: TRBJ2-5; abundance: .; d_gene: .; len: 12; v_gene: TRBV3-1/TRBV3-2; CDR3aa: CASSQLVETQYF; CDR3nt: TGTGCCAGCAGCCAGTTAGTAGAGACCCAGTACTTC
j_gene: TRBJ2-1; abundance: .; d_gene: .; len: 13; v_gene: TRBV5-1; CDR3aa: CASSFERNNEQFF; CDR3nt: TGCGCCAGCAGCTTCGAGCGGAACAATGAGCAGTTCTTC
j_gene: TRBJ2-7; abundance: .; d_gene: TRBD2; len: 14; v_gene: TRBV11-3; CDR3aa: CASSLAANSYEQYF; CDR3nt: TGTGCCAGCAGCCTAGCGGCCAACTCCTACGAGCAGTACTTC
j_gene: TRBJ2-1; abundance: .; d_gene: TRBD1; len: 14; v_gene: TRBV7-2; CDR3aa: CASSLGGTGHEQFF; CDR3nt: TGTGCCAGCAGCTTAGGGGGGACAGGGCATGAGCAGTTCTTC
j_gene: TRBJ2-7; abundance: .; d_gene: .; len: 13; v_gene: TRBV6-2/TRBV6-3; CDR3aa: CASSGRAPYEQYF; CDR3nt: TGTGCCAGCAGTGGCCGGGCTCCCTACGAGCAGTACTTC
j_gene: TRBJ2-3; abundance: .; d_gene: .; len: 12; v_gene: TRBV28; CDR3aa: CASSFVGVSQYF; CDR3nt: TGTGCCAGCAGTTTTGTAGGGGTTTCGCAGTATTTT
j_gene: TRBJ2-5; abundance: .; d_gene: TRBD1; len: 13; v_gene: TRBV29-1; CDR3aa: CSVAQDRGQTQYF; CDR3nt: TGCAGCGTGGCCCAAGACAGGGGCCAGACCCAGTACTTC